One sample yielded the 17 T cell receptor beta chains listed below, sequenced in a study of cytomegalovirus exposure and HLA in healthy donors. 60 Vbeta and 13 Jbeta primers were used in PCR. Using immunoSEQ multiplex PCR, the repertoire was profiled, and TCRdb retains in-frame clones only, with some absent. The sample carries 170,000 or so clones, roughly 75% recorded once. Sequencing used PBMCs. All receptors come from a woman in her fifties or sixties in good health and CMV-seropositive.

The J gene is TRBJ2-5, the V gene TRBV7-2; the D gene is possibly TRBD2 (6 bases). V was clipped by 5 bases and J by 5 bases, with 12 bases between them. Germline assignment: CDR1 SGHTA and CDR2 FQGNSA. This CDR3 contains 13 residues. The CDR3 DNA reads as TGTGCCAGCAGCGGGGGGATCGGGGAGACCCAGTACTTC. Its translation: CASSGGIGETQYF.

The CDR3 DNA sequence: TGCGCCAGCAGTCAATCTCCAGAATCCTACGAGCAGTACTTC. Translating gives CASSQSPESYEQYF. The chain carries TRBV5-1 and TRBJ2-7; no firm D call. The CDR3 is 14 amino acids. Germline CDR1 is SGHRS and CDR2 is YFSETQ. The V gene lost 5 bases and the J gene lost 1 base, with 13 bases spanning the gap.

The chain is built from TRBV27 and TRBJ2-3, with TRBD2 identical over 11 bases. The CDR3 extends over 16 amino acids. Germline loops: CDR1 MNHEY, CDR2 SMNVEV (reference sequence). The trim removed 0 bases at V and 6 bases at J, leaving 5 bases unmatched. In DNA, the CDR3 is TGTGCCAGCAGTTTATCTAGCGGGGGGGCATTGGATACGCAGTATTTT. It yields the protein CASSLSSGGALDTQYF.

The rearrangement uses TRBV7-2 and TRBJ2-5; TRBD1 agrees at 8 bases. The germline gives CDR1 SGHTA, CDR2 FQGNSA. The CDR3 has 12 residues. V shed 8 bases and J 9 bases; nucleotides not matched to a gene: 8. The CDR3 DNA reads TGTGCCAGCGGACAGGGTAGCGTGGCCCAGTACTTC. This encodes CASGQGSVAQYF.

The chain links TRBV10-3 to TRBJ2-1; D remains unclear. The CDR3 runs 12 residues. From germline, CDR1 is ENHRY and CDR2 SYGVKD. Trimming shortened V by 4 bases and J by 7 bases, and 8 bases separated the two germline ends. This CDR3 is CAISAAVNEQFF. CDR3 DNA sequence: TGTGCCATCAGTGCGGCGGTAAATGAGCAGTTCTTC.

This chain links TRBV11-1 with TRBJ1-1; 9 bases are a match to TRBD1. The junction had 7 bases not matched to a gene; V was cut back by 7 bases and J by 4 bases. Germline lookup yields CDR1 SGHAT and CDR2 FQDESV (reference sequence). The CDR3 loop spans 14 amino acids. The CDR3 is CASTILTGGTEAFF. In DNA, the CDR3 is TGTGCCAGCACAATTTTGACAGGGGGCACTGAAGCTTTCTTT.

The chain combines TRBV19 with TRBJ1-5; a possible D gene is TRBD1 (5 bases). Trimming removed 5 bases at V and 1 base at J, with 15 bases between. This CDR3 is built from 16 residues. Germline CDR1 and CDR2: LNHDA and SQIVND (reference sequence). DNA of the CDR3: TGTGCCAGTAGTTCCCTGGCGGCAGGGAGCAATCAGCCCCAGCATTTT. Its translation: CASSSLAAGSNQPQHF.

CDR3 loop: CAIRMTSGKNTGELFF. DNA of the CDR3: TGTGCCATCAGGATGACTAGCGGGAAGAACACCGGGGAGCTGTTTTTT. V and J are TRBV10-3 and TRBJ2-2; 11 bases are a match to TRBD2. Per germline, CDR1 ENHRY and CDR2 SYGVKD. Trimming took 6 bases from V and 1 from J; bases not matched to a gene: 4. The CDR3 consists of 16 residues.

Here the CDR3 DNA reads TGTGCCAGCAGTTACACGGGACAGGGCACAGATACGCAGTATTTT. It specifies CASSYTGQGTDTQYF. The chain employs TRBV6-5 and TRBJ2-3, with 8 bases lining up with TRBD1. Looked up from germline, CDR1 is MNHEY and CDR2 is SVGAGI. V lost 2 bases, J lost 1 base, and 2 bases stayed unmatched. This CDR3 region has 15 residues.

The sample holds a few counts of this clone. CDR3 bases: TGTGCCAGCACTCCAGGGGGCTTGTATGAGGAGCAGTACTTC. This encodes CASTPGGLYEEQYF. This sequence joins TRBV28 and TRBJ2-7; 8 bases agree with TRBD1. Trimming cost V 7 bases and J 7 bases; bases outside gene matches: 12. Germline assignment: CDR1 MDHEN and CDR2 SYDVKM. CDR3 length: 14 residues.

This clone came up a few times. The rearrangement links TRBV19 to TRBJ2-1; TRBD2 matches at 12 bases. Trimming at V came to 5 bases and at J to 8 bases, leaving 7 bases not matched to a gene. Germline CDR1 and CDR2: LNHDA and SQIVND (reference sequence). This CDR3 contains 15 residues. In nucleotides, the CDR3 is TGTGCCAGTAGTGAGACTAGCGGGAGCTTCGATGAGCAGTTCTTC. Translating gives CASSETSGSFDEQFF. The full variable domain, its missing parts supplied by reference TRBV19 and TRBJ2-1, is DGGITQSPKYLFRKEGQNVTLSCEQNLNHDAMYWYRQDPGQGLRLIYYSQIVNDFQKGDIAEGYSVSREKKESFPLTVTSAQKNPTAFYLCASSETSGSFDEQFFGPGTRLTVL.

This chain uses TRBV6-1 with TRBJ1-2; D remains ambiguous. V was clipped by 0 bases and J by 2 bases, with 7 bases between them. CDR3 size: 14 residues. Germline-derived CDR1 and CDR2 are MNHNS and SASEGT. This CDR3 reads CASSEAGQNYGYTF. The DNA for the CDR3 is TGTGCCAGCAGTGAAGCGGGCCAGAACTATGGCTACACCTTC.

CDR3 amino acids: CASSLASTETQYF. CDR3 sequence (DNA): TGTGCCAGCAGCTTAGCCAGTACAGAGACCCAGTACTTC. This rearrangement joins TRBV7-3 to TRBJ2-5; D not resolved. The V gene's germline CDR1 is SGHTA and CDR2 FQGTGA. The CDR3 sequence is 13 residues long. Trimming took 2 bases from V and 4 from J, leaving 8 bases between them.

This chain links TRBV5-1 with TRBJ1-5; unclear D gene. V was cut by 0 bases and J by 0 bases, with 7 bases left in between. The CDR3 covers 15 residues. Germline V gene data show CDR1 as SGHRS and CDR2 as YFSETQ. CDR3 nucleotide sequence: TGCGCCAGCAGCTTGGTCGCCGGTAGCAATCAGCCCCAGCATTTT. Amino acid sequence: CASSLVAGSNQPQHF.

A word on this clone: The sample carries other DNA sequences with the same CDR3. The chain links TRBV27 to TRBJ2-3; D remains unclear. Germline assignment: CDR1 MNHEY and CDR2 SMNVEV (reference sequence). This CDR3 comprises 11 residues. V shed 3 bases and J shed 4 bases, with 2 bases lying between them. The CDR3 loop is CASSFADTQYF. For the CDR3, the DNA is TGTGCCAGCAGTTTCGCAGATACGCAGTATTTT.

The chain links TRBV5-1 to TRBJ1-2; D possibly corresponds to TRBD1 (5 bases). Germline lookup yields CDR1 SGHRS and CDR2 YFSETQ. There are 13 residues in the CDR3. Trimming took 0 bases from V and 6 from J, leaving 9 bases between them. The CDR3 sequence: CASSLAGSDGYTF. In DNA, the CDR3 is TGCGCCAGCAGCTTGGCAGGGTCGGATGGCTACACCTTC. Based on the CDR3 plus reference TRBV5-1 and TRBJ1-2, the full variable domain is KAGVTQTPRYLIKTRGQQVTLSCSPISGHRSVSWYQQTPGQGLQFLFEYFSETQRNKGNFPGRFSGRQFSNSRSEMNVSTLELGDSALYLCASSLAGSDGYTFGSGTRLTVV.

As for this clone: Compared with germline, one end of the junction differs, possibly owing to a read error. Written as DNA, the CDR3 is TGTTCCAGCAGCCACCTATGGCGGGGACTGAGCTCCTACGAGCAGTACTTC. Protein product: CSSSHLWRGLSSYEQYF. This chain uses TRBV7-9 with TRBJ2-7; D may be TRBD2 (6 bases). The germline V gene encodes CDR1 SEHNR and CDR2 FQNEAQ (reference sequence). The CDR3 is 17 residues long.